This T cell receptor beta chain was identified during a study of identical twins. This clonotype came up a few times. CDR1 and CDR2 (germline): SGDLS, YYNGEE. J was trimmed by 4 bases and V by 4 bases; bases with no gene match: 9. This CDR3 region has 18 residues. TCRdb re-called the 5' RACE reads with MiXCR, one entry per CDR3 protein. The data show roughly 280,000 distinct CDR3 sequences, with 7.5% to 9.5% seen just once and 7% to 8.5% held by the top ten. The same sample was also used in a study of yellow fever vaccine responses in identical twins.

This chain uses TRBV9 with TRBJ2-2, with 14 bases lining up with TRBD2. This TCR came from a woman younger than 30 in good health. What was sequenced was CD8+ T cells sorted from blood. In DNA, the CDR3 is TGTGCCAGCAGCCCGGGACTAGCGGGGGCGTTGGGCACCGGGGAGCTGTTTTTT. Protein: CASSPGLAGALGTGELFF.